These 22 T cell receptor beta chains were sequenced from one sample in a study of monozygotic twins with inflammatory bowel disease. Reanalyzing the 5' RACE reads, TCRdb keeps one entry per CDR3 protein, without DNA. The sample holds some 150,000 distinct CDR3 sequences. Sequenced input: blood. The receptors originated from a human donor with ulcerative colitis or Crohn's disease, or a healthy co-twin of an affected twin (not recorded which).

The chain combines TRBV7-2 with TRBJ2-3; TCRdb names TRBD1, which stays unverified in the absence of DNA. In germline, CDR1 is SGHTA, CDR2 FQGNSA. This CDR3 has 14 amino acids. The CDR3 here is CASSLIGQSDTQYF.

This sequence joins TRBV19 and TRBJ2-7. The CDR3 is 12 amino acids. The germline V gene encodes CDR1 LNHDA and CDR2 SQIVND (reference sequence). CDR3 sequence reads: CASSIGTHQKYF.

The chain links TRBV5-1 to TRBJ2-7. Germline V gene lookup returns CDR1 SGHRS and CDR2 YFSETQ. This CDR3 contains 14 residues. The CDR3 loop reads CASSLGYSSYEQYF.

This chain links TRBV9 with TRBJ2-1; absent DNA, TCRdb's TRBD2 call cannot be checked. Germline values: CDR1 SGDLS, CDR2 YYNGEE. The CDR3 totals 20 residues. The CDR3: CASSVGLAGGPPSSYNEQFF.

The CDR3 region is CSALAGTGNTGELFF. The chain combines TRBV29-1 with TRBJ2-2; TCRdb's assignment of TRBD1 cannot be checked, as there is no DNA. CDR3 length equals 15 residues. The germline V gene encodes CDR1 SQVTM and CDR2 ANQGSEA.

The chain uses TRBV29-1 and TRBJ1-2; the TRBD1 assignment by TCRdb is unverifiable without DNA. Germline CDR1 reads SQVTM; CDR2 reads ANQGSEA. CDR3 length: 14 amino acids. The CDR3 spells CSVERRGARYGYTF.

This CDR3 is CASLAGTYNEQFF. The V call is TRBV6-1, the J call TRBJ2-1; TCRdb picks TRBD2, but there is no DNA to check that call. This CDR3 is built from 13 residues. Germline-derived CDR1 and CDR2 are MNHNS and SASEGT.

The chain employs TRBV10-3 and TRBJ2-2; TCRdb proposes TRBD1, but this gene call is untestable without DNA. This CDR3 comprises 13 residues. Germline V gene sequence: CDR1 ENHRY, CDR2 SYGVKD. The CDR3 sequence is CATAGEPTGELFF.

The rearrangement links TRBV16 to TRBJ2-7; there is no DNA to check the TCRdb D call of TRBD1. The CDR3 consists of 13 residues. In germline, CDR1 is KGHSY, CDR2 FQNENV. The CDR3 is CASSQAWTAEQYF.

This rearrangement joins TRBV7-6 to TRBJ2-7. This CDR3 comprises 11 residues. Germline values: CDR1 SGHVS, CDR2 FNYEAQ. Here the CDR3 reads CASSHHYEQYF.

The CDR3: CATSDPNRYEQYF. The J gene is TRBJ2-7, the V gene TRBV24-1. Germline values: CDR1 KGHDR, CDR2 SFDVKD. The CDR3 loop spans 13 amino acids.

This sequence joins TRBV20-1 and TRBJ2-3. The CDR3 contains 15 residues. Germline CDR1 DFQATT, CDR2 SNEGSKA (reference sequence). CDR3 amino acids: CSAREGFEGTDTQYF.

The genes are TRBV18 and TRBJ1-1; TCRdb selects TRBD1, and the lack of DNA leaves this call unchecked. Per the germline V gene, CDR1 is KGHSH and CDR2 is LQKENI. This CDR3 comprises 18 residues. CDR3 region: CASSQHIPLRGARTEAFF.

The rearrangement uses TRBV20-1 and TRBJ2-7; the D call from TCRdb, TRBD2, cannot be confirmed without DNA. This CDR3 region has 14 residues. CDR1 and CDR2 from the germline V gene are DFQATT and SNEGSKA (reference sequence). CDR3 region: CSAREDGRVYEQYF.

The chain recombines TRBV5-4 with TRBJ2-1; TCRdb calls TRBD2, which cannot be checked without DNA. CDR3 length: 13 residues. Germline-derived CDR1 and CDR2 are SGHNT and YYREEE (reference sequence). CDR3 amino acids: CASSFTSRNEQFF.

The V gene is TRBV29-1, the J gene TRBJ2-7; TCRdb indicates TRBD1, and absent DNA this call remains unverified. Per germline, CDR1 SQVTM and CDR2 ANQGSEA. CDR3 length equals 13 residues. CDR3 in amino acids: CSVGETGSYEQYF.

V is TRBV7-9 and J is TRBJ2-1; TCRdb picks TRBD1, but there is no DNA to check that call. CDR1 SEHNR and CDR2 FQNEAQ come from the germline V gene (reference sequence). The CDR3 has 17 amino acids. The CDR3 loop is CASSPSKNRFSYNEQFF.

The J gene is TRBJ2-1, the V gene TRBV5-1. Germline-derived CDR1 and CDR2 are SGHRS and YFSETQ. The CDR3 consists of 14 residues. This chain's CDR3 is CASSPENPYNEQFF.

This chain joins TRBV3-1 and TRBJ2-5. Germline-derived CDR1 and CDR2 are LGHDT and YNNKEL (reference sequence). The CDR3 extends over 13 amino acids. The CDR3 reads CASSQDLAFSQYF.

This chain connects TRBV20-1 to TRBJ2-5; the D gene TCRdb calls, TRBD2, cannot be checked with no DNA. CDR3 size: 20 residues. Germline assignment: CDR1 DFQATT and CDR2 SNEGSKA (reference sequence). The CDR3 is CSARGASGSLVSGLQETQYF.

V gene TRBV3-1 combines with J gene TRBJ2-7. This CDR3 has 14 amino acids. Germline CDR1 LGHDT, CDR2 YNNKEL (reference sequence). CDR3: CASSQMTSLGEQYF.

J is TRBJ2-7 and V is TRBV29-1. CDR3 size: 12 residues. Germline-derived CDR1 and CDR2 are SQVTM and ANQGSEA. The CDR3 loop reads CSVPVGPYEQYF.